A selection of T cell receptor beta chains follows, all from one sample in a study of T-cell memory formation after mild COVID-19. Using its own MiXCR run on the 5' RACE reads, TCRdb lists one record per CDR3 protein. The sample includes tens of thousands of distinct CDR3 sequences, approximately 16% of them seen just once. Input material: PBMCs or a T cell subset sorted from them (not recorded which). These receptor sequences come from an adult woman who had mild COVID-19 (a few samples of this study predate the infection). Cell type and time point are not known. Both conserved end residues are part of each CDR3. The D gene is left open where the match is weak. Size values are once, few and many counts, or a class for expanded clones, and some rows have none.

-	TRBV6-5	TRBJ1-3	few	TGTGCCAGCAGTTACTCGACCGACACAGGTTCTGGAAACACCATATATTTT	CASSYSTDTGSGNTIYF
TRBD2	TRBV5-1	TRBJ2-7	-	TGCGCCAGCCGTCGGACTAGCGCACTCTACGAGCAGTACTTC	CASRRTSALYEQYF
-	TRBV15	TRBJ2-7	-	TGTGCCACCAGCAGCCGGGCCTCGAGCTCCTACGAGCAGTACTTC	CATSSRASSSYEQYF
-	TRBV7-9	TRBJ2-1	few	TGTGCCAGCAGCCCTCGGAAAGATTACAATGAGCAGTTCTTC	CASSPRKDYNEQFF
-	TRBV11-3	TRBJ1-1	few	TGTGCCAGCAGCTCATCCGGGCAGTCACTCCGCTCCCTAGAAGCTTTCTTT	CASSSSGQSLRSLEAFF
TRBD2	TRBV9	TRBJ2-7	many	TGTGCCAGCAGCGTAGATAATAGCGGGATCCCCCACGAGCAGTACTTC	CASSVDNSGIPHEQYF
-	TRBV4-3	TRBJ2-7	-	TGCGCCAGCAGCCAAGAGATAAGCAGCTCCTACGAGCAGTACTTC	CASSQEISSSYEQYF
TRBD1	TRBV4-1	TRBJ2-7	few	TGCGCCAGCAGCCGAGGGACAGGGGACTACGAGCAGTACTTC	CASSRGTGDYEQYF
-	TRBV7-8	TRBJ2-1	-	TGTGCCAGCAGCTCCCTTCGATTGGTCAGCTCCTACAATGAGCAGTTCTTC	CASSSLRLVSSYNEQFF
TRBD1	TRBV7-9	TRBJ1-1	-	TGTGCCAGCAGCTCCCCGTTCAGGGGGCGAGTGAACACTGAAGCTTTCTTT	CASSSPFRGRVNTEAFF
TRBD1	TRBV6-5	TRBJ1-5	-	TGTGCCAGCAGATCGGGACAGAGGAATCAGCCCCAGCATTTT	CASRSGQRNQPQHF
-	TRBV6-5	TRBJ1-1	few	TGTGCCATCCAGAAGAACACTGAAGCTTTCTTT	CAIQKNTEAFF
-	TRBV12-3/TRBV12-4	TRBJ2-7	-	TGTGCCAGCAGCCCACGCGCGACTACCTCCTACGAGCAGTACTTC	CASSPRATTSYEQYF
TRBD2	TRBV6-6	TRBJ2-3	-	TGTGCCAGCAGTTATGCTAGCGGTAGCACAGATACGCAGTATTTT	CASSYASGSTDTQYF
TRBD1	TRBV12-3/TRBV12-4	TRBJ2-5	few	TGTGCCAGCAGGATTGGACAGGACACCCAAGAGACCCAGTACTTC	CASRIGQDTQETQYF
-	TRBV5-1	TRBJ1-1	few	TGCGCCAGCAGCTTGGGTGAGATAGCTGAAGCTTTCTTT	CASSLGEIAEAFF
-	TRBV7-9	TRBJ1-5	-	TGTGCCAGCAGCTCAGGGTTGAATCAGCCCCAGCATTTT	CASSSGLNQPQHF
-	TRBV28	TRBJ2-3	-	TGTGCCAGCGGGGATGTCAGGGATACGCAGTATTTT	CASGDVRDTQYF
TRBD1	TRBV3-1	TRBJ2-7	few	TGTGCCAGCAGCCAAGTCGTAAGGGGGCTGGACGAGCAGTACTTC	CASSQVVRGLDEQYF
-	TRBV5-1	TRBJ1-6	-	TGCGCCAGCAGCTTACAGGGTGTCTCCTATAATTCACCCCTCCACTTT	CASSLQGVSYNSPLHF
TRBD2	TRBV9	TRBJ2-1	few	TGTGCCAGCAGCACCCCTAGCGGGGCTTACAATGAGCAGTTCTTC	CASSTPSGAYNEQFF
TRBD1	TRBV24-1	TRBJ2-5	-	TGTGCCACCAGTGATTCCACAGGGGGCCGGGAGACCCAGTACTTC	CATSDSTGGRETQYF
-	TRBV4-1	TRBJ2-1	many	TGCGCCAGCAGCCGTTGGGACAATGAGCAGTTCTTC	CASSRWDNEQFF
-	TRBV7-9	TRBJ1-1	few	TGTGCCAGCAGCTTGGGTGGGGCTGAAGCTTTCTTT	CASSLGGAEAFF
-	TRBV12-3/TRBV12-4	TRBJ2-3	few	TGTGCCAGCAGTTTCACAGGGCTCGGCACAGATACGCAGTATTTT	CASSFTGLGTDTQYF
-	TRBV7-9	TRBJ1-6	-	TGTGCCAGCAGCTTAACGACCGGGGGTTCACCCCTCCACTTT	CASSLTTGGSPLHF
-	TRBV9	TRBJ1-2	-	TGTGCCAGCAGCGTACCAGGAGTGAGAACCTATGAAGGCTACACCTTC	CASSVPGVRTYEGYTF
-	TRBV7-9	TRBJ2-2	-	TGTGCCAGCAGGGAGTTGGCGACCGGGGAGCTGTTTTTT	CASRELATGELFF
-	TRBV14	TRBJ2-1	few	TGTGCCAGCAGCCAAGATGGGATGGGGGATGAGCAGTTCTTC	CASSQDGMGDEQFF
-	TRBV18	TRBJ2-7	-	TGTGCCAGCTCACCAGGCGGCTTAAGCTCCTACGAGCAGTACTTC	CASSPGGLSSYEQYF
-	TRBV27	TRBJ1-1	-	TGTGCCAGCAGTTTATCCAGGACACAGAACACTGAAGCTTTCTTT	CASSLSRTQNTEAFF
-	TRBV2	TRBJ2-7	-	TGTGCCAGCAGCGACGGATACTCCTACGAGCAGTACTTC	CASSDGYSYEQYF
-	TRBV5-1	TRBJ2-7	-	TGCGCCAGCAGCTTGGGGGGGGGCGCTGGACAGGGCCTAGCTTCCTACGAGCAGTACTTC	CASSLGGGAGQGLASYEQYF
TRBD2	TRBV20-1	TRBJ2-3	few	TGCAGTGCTAGGCTAGCGGGAGACGCAAGCACAGATACGCAGTATTTT	CSARLAGDASTDTQYF
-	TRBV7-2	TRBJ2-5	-	TGTGCCAGCAGCATCCGCGGGGAGACCCAGTACTTC	CASSIRGETQYF
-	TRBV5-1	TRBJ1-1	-	TGCGCCAGCAGCGGGCCTCATACAGGGTCACACACTGAAGCTTTCTTT	CASSGPHTGSHTEAFF
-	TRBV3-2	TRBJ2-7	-	TGTGCCAGCAGCCAAGATAGAGGGACAGAGCCCTCCTACGAGCAGTACTTC	CASSQDRGTEPSYEQYF
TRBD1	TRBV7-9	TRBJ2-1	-	TGTGCCAGCAGCCCCGGACAGGGGGCGTATGAACTAGCGGGCCACAATGAGCAGTTCTTC	CASSPGQGAYELAGHNEQFF
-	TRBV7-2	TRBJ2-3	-	TGTGCCAGCAGCTTCGAGGGATTCACAGATACGCAGTATTTT	CASSFEGFTDTQYF
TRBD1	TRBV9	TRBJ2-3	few	TGTGCCAGCAGCGTAGGACAGGGTACGACAGATACGCAGTATTTT	CASSVGQGTTDTQYF
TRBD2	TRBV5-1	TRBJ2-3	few	TGCGCCAGCAGCTCACCTACTAGCGGGGGGACTTTAAAGGACACAGATACGCAGTATTTT	CASSSPTSGGTLKDTDTQYF
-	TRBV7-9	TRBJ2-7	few	TGTGCCAGCAGCTTCGGGGTACCCGAGCAGTACTTC	CASSFGVPEQYF
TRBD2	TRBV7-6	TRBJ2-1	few	TGTGCCAGCAGCTCCACCGGGGGGGTGCAGTTCTTC	CASSSTGGVQFF
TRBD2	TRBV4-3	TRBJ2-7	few	TGCGCCAGCAGCCAAGATGGAGGAGCGGGAGCCGAGCAGTACTTC	CASSQDGGAGAEQYF
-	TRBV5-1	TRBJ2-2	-	TGCGCCAGCAGCTTGCAGGGGGCTAGCGGATACCCCACCGGGGAGCTGTTTTTT	CASSLQGASGYPTGELFF
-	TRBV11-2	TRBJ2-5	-	TGTGCCAGCAGCCTAGTGGGGGGCGTCGAGACCCAGTACTTC	CASSLVGGVETQYF
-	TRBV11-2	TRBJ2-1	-	TGTGCCAGCAGTTCGAGGTCCCACTCCTACAATGAGCAGTTCTTC	CASSSRSHSYNEQFF
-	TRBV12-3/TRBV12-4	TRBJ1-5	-	TGTGCCAGCAGCTTCAGACGTCAGCCCCAGCATTTT	CASSFRRQPQHF
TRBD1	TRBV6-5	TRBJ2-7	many	TGTGCCAGCAGTCAGGGGACAGGGACCTACGAGCAGTACTTC	CASSQGTGTYEQYF
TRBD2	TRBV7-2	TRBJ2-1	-	TGTGCCAGCAGCTTACCGGGGACTAGCGGGTACTACAATGAGCAGTTCTTC	CASSLPGTSGYYNEQFF
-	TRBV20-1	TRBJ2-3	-	TGCAGTGCTAAGAGGGACGTTAGCACAGATACGCAGTATTTT	CSAKRDVSTDTQYF
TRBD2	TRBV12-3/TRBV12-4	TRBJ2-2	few	TGTGCCAGCAGTCCCGCTCTAGCGGGAGGGAACACCGGGGAGCTGTTTTTT	CASSPALAGGNTGELFF
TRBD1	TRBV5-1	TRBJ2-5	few	TGCGCCAGCAGCTTGGGAGGTGCAGGGGGAGAGACCCAGTACTTC	CASSLGGAGGETQYF
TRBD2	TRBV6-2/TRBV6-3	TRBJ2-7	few	TGTGCCAGCAGAGGACTAGCGGGGATCTCCTACGAGCAGTACTTC	CASRGLAGISYEQYF
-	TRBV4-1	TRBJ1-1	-	TGCGCCAGCAGCCAAGATGGAGGCGGAGCGAGCGAGGAAGCTTTCTTT	CASSQDGGGASEEAFF